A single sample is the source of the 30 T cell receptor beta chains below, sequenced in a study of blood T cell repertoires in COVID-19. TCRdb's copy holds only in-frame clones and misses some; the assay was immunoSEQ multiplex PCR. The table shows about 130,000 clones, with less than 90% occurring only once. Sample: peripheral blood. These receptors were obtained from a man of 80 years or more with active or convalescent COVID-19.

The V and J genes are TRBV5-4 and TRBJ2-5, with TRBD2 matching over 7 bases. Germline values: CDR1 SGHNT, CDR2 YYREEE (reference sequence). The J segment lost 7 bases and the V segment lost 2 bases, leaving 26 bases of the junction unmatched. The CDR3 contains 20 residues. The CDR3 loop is CASSFLVGPGSRAGRVTQYF. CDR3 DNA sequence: TGTGCCAGCAGCTTTCTCGTGGGTCCAGGCTCCAGAGCGGGACGGGTGACCCAGTACTTC.

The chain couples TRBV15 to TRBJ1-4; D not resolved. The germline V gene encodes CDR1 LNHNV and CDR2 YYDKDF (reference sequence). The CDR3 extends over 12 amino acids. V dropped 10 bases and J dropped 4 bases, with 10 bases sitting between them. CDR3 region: CAIGEVNEKLFF. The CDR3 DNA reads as TGTGCCATCGGGGAAGTTAATGAAAAACTGTTTTTT.

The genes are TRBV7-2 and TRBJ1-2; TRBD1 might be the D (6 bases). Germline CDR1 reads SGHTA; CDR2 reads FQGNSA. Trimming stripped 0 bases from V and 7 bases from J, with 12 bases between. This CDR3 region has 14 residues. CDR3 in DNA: TGTGCCAGCAGCTTAGCATCAGGGGCAACTGGCTACACCTTC. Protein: CASSLASGATGYTF.

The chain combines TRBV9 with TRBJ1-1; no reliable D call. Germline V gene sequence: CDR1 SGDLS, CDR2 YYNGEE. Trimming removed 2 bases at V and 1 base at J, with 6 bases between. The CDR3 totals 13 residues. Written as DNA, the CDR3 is TGTGCCAGCAGCGTGGAGGAGAACACTGAAGCTTTCTTT. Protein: CASSVEENTEAFF.

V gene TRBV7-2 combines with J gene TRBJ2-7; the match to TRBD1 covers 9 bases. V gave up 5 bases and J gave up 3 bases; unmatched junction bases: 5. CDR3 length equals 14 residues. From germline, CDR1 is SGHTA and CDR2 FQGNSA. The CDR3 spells CASSHRTGDYEQYF. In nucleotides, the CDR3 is TGTGCCAGCAGCCACCGGACAGGGGACTACGAGCAGTACTTC. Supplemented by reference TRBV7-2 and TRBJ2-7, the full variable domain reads GAGVSQSPSNKVTEKGKDVELRCDPISGHTALYWYRQSLGQGLEFLIYFQGNSAPDKSGLPSDRFSAERTGGSVSTLTIQRTQQEDSAVYLCASSHRTGDYEQYFGPGTRLTVT.

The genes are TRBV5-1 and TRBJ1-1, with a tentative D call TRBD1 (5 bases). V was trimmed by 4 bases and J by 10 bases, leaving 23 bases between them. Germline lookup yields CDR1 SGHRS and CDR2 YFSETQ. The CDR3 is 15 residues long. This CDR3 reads CASSMVYGTSGGAFF. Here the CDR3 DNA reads TGCGCCAGCAGCATGGTTTATGGAACATCCGGGGGAGCTTTCTTT.

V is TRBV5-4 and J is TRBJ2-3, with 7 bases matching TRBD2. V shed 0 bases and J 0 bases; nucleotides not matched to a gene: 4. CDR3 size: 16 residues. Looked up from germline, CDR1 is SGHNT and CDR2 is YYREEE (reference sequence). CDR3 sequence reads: CASSLDLAASTDTQYF. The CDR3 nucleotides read TGTGCCAGCAGCTTGGACCTAGCGGCGAGCACAGATACGCAGTATTTT. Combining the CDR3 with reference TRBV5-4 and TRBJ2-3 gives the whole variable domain ETGVTQSPTHLIKTRGQQVTLRCSSQSGHNTVSWYQQALGQGPQFIFQYYREEENGRGNFPPRFSGLQFPNYSSELNVNALELDDSALYLCASSLDLAASTDTQYFGPGTRLTVL.

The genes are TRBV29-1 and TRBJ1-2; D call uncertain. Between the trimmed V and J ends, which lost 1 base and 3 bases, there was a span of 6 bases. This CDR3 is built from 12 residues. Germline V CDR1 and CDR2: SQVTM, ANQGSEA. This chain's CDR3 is CSVEGRDYGYTF. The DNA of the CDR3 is TGCAGCGTTGAAGGGAGGGACTATGGCTACACCTTC.

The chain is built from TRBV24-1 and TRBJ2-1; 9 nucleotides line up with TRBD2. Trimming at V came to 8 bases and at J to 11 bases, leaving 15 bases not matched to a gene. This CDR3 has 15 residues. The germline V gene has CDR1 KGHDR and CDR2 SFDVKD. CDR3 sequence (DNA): TGTGCCACCACCGGAACTGCGGGAGGGCCGGGTCAGCAGTTCTTC. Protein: CATTGTAGGPGQQFF.

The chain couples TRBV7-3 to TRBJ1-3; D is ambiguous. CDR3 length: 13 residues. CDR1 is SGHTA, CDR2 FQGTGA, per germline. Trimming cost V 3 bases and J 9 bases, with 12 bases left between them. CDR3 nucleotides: TGTGCCAGCAGCTTGACCGAGGGCGGCACCATATATTTT. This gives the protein CASSLTEGGTIYF.

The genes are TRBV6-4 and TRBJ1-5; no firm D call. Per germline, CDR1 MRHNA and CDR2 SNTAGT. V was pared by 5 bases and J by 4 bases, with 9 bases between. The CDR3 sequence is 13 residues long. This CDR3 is CASSLTENQPQHF. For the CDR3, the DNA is TGTGCCAGCAGTCTGACGGAGAATCAGCCCCAGCATTTT.

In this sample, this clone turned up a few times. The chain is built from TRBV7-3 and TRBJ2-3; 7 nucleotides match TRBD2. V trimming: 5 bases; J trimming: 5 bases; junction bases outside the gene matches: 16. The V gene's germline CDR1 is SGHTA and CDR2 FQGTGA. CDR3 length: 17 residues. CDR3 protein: CASSGGPGRGTQDTQYF. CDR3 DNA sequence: TGTGCCAGCAGCGGCGGTCCGGGGCGGGGGACCCAAGATACGCAGTATTTT.

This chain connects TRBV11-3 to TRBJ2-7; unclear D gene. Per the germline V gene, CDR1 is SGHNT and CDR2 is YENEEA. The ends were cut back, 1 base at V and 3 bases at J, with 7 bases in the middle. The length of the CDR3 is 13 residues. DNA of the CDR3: TGTGCCAGCAGCTTAGGTGTAGACTACGAGCAGTACTTC. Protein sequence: CASSLGVDYEQYF.

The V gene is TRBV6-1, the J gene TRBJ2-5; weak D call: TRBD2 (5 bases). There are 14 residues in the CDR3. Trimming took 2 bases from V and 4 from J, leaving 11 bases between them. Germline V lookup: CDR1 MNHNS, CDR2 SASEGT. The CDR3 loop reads CASSEFNSGETQYF. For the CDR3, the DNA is TGTGCCAGCAGTGAATTCAACAGCGGAGAGACCCAGTACTTC.

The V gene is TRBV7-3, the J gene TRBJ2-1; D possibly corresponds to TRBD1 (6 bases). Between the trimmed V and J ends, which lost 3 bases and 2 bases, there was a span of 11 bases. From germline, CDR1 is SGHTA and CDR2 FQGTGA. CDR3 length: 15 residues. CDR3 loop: CASSFRDTAYNEQFF. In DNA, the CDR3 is TGTGCCAGCAGCTTCCGGGACACTGCCTACAATGAGCAGTTCTTC.

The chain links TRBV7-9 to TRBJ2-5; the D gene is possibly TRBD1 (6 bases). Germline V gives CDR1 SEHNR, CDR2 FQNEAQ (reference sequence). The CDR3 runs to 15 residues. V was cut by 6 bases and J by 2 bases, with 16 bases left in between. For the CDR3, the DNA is TGTGCCAGCAGAGACTACTCAGGGGCACAAGAGACCCAGTACTTC. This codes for CASRDYSGAQETQYF.

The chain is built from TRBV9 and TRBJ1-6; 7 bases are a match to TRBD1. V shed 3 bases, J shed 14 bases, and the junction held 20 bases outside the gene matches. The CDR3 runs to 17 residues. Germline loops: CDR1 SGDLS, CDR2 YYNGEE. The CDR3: CASSANIYDREGRALHF. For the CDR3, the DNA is TGTGCCAGCAGCGCAAACATCTATGACAGGGAAGGAAGGGCCCTCCACTTT.

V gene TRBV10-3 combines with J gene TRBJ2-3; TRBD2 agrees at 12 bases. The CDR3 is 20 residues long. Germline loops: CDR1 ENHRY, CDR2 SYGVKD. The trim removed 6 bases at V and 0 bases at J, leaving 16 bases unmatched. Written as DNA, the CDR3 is TGTGCCATCAGGGGACCTGGACTAGCGGGAAACATATCAAGCACAGATACGCAGTATTTT. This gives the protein CAIRGPGLAGNISSTDTQYF.

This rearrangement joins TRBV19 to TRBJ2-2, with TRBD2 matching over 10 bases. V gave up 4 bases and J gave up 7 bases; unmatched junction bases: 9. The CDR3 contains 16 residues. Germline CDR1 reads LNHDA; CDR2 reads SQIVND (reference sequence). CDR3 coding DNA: TGTGCCAGTAGTACCAGCGGGAGGGCCGCCATCGGGGAGCTGTTTTTT. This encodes CASSTSGRAAIGELFF.

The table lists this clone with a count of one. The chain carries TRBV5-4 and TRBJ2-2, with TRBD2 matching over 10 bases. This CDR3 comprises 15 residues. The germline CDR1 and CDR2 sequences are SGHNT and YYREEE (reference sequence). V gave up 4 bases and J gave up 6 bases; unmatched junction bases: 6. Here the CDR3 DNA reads TGTGCCAGCAGCATGAGCGGGAGGGGGCCCGGGGAGCTGTTTTTT. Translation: CASSMSGRGPGELFF. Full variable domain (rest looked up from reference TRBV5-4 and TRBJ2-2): ETGVTQSPTHLIKTRGQQVTLRCSSQSGHNTVSWYQQALGQGPQFIFQYYREEENGRGNFPPRFSGLQFPNYSSELNVNALELDDSALYLCASSMSGRGPGELFFGEGSRLTVL.

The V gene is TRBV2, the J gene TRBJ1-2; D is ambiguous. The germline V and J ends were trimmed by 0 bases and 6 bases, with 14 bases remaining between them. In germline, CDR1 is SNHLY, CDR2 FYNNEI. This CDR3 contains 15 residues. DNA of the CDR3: TGTGCCAGCAGTGAAGCGAGGCTGGGTTATGATGGCTACACCTTC. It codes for CASSEARLGYDGYTF.

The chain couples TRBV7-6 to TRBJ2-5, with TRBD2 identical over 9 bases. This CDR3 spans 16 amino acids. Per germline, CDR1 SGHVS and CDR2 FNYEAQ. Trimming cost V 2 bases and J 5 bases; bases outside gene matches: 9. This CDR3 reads CASSLTTRGGSETQYF. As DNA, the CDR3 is TGTGCCAGCAGCTTAACCACGCGGGGGGGCAGTGAGACCCAGTACTTC.

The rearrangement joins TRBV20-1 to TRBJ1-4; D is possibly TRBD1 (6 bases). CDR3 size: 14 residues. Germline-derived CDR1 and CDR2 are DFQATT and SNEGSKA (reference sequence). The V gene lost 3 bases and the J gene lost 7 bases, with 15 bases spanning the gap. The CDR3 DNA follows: TGCAGTGCTAGTCACAGGACAGATGGTGAAAAACTGTTTTTT. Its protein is CSASHRTDGEKLFF.

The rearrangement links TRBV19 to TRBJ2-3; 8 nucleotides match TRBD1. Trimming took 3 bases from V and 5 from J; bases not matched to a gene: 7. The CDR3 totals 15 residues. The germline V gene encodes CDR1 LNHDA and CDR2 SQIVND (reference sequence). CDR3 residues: CASSMDRVSEDTQYF. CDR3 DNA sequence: TGTGCCAGTAGTATGGACAGGGTAAGCGAAGATACGCAGTATTTT.

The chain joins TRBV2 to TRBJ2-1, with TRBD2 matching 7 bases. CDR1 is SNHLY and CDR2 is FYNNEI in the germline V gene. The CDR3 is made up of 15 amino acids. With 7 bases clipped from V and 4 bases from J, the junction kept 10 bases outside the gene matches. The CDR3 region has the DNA TGTGCCAGCAAAGGGATGGCTAGCGGTTACAATGAGCAGTTCTTC. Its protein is CASKGMASGYNEQFF. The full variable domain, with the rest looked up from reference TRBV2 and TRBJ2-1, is EPEVTQTPSHQVTQMGQEVILRCVPISNHLYFYWYRQILGQKVEFLVSFYNNEISEKSEIFDDQFSVERPDGSNFTLKIRSTKLEDSAMYFCASKGMASGYNEQFFGPGTRLTVL.

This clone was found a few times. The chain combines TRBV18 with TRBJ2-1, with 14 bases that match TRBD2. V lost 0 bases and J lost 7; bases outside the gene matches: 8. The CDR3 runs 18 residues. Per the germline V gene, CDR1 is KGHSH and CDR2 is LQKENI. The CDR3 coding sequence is TGTGCCAGCTCACCACCGGGCCACGGGACTAGCGGGAGTAATGAGCAGTTCTTC. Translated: CASSPPGHGTSGSNEQFF. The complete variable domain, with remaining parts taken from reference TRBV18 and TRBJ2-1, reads NAGVMQNPRHLVRRRGQEARLRCSPMKGHSHVYWYRQLPEEGLKFMVYLQKENIIDESGMPKERFSAEFPKEGPSILRIQQVVRGDSAAYFCASSPPGHGTSGSNEQFFGPGTRLTVL.

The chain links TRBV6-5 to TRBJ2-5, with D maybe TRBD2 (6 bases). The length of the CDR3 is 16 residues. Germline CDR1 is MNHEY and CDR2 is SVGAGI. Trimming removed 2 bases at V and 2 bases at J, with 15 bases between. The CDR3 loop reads CASSYIRTGTQETQYF. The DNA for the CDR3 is TGTGCCAGCAGTTACATCCGAACCGGGACTCAAGAGACCCAGTACTTC.

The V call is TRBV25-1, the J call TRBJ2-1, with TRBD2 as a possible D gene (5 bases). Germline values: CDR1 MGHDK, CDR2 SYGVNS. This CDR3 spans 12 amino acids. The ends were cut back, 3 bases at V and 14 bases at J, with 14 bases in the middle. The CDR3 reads CASSESGYVKFF. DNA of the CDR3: TGTGCCAGCAGTGAGAGCGGCTACGTAAAGTTCTTC. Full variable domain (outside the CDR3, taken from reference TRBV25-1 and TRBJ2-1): EADIYQTPRYLVIGTGKKITLECSQTMGHDKMYWYQQDPGMELHLIHYSYGVNSTEKGDLSSESTVSRIRTEHFPLTLESARPSHTSQYLCASSESGYVKFFGPGTRLTVL.

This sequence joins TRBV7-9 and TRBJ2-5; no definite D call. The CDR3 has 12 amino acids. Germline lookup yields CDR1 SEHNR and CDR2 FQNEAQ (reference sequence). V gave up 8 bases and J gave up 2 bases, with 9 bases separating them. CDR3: CASVRAQETQYF. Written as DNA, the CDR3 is TGTGCCAGCGTCCGCGCTCAAGAGACCCAGTACTTC.

In DNA, the CDR3 is TGTGCCAGCAGCCGATGGAGTAGCGGGGTGTTCTCTAGCACAGATACGCAGTATTTT. It specifies CASSRWSSGVFSSTDTQYF. The chain couples TRBV9 to TRBJ2-3, with 8 bases fitting TRBD2. The CDR3 has 19 amino acids. CDR1 and CDR2 from the germline V gene are SGDLS and YYNGEE. The junction had 16 bases not matched to a gene; V was cut back by 4 bases and J by 0 bases. The full variable domain, with the rest looked up from reference TRBV9 and TRBJ2-3, is DSGVTQTPKHLITATGQRVTLRCSPRSGDLSVYWYQQSLDQGLQFLIQYYNGEERAKGNILERFSAQQFPDLHSELNLSSLELGDSALYFCASSRWSSGVFSSTDTQYFGPGTRLTVL.